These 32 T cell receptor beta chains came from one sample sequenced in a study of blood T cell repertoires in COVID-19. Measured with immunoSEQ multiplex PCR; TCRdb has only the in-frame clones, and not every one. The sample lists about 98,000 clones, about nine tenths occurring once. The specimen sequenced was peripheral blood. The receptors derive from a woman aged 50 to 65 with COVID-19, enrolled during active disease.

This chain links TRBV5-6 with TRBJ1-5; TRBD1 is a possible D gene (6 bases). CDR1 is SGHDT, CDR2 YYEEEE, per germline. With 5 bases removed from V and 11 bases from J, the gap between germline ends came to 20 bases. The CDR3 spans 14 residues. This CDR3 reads CASSNRALNPAQHF. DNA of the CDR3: TGTGCCAGCAGTAACAGGGCCCTTAACCCGGCCCAGCATTTT.

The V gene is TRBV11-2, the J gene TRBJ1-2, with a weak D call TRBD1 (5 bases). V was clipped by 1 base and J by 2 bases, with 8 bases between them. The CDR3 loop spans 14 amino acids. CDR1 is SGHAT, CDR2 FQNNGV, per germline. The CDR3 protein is CASSLVAGNYGYTF. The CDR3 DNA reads TGTGCCAGCAGCTTAGTTGCAGGGAACTATGGCTACACCTTC.

In DNA form, the CDR3 reads TGTGCCTGGAGTGTAGGGCAGGGCTCCCAGCCCCAGCATTTT. This sequence encodes CAWSVGQGSQPQHF. The chain couples TRBV30 to TRBJ1-5; D might be TRBD1 (5 bases). Germline V gives CDR1 GTSNPN, CDR2 SVGIG (reference sequence). The CDR3 runs 14 residues. Trimming stripped 0 bases from V and 7 bases from J, with 13 bases between.

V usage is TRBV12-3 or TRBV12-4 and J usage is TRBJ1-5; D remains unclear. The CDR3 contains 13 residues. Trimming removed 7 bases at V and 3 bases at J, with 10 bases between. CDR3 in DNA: TGTGCCAGCATGCTCCGGGACAATCAGCCCCAGCATTTT. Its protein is CASMLRDNQPQHF.

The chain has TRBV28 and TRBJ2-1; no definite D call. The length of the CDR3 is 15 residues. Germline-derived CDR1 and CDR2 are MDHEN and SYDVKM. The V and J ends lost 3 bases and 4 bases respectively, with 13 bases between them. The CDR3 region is CASSLIRRIYNEQFF. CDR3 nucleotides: TGTGCCAGCAGTTTGATACGGCGGATATACAATGAGCAGTTCTTC.

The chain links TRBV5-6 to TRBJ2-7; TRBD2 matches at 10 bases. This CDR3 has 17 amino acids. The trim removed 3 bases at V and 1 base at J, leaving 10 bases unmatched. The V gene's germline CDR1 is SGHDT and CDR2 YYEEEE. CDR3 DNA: TGTGCCAGCAGCTCCATAGCGGGGGGCGCTTATTCCTACGAGCAGTACTTC. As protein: CASSSIAGGAYSYEQYF. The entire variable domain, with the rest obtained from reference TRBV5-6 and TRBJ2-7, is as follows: DAGVTQSPTHLIKTRGQQVTLRCSPKSGHDTVSWYQQALGQGPQFIFQYYEEEERQRGNFPDRFSGHQFPNYSSELNVNALLLGDSALYLCASSSIAGGAYSYEQYFGPGTRLTVT.

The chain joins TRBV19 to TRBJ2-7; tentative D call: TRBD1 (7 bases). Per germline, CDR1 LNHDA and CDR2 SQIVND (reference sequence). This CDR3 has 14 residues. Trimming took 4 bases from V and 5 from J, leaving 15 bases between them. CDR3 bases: TGTGCCAGTAGTAACGCAGGGGGGAAAGACGAGCAGTACTTC. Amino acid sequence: CASSNAGGKDEQYF.

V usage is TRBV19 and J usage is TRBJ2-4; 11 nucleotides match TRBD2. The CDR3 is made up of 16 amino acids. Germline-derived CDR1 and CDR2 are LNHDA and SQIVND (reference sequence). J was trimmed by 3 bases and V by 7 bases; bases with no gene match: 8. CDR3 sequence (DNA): TGTGCCAGTAAAGATAGCGGGGGGGCAGGCAAAAACATTCAGTACTTC. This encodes CASKDSGGAGKNIQYF.

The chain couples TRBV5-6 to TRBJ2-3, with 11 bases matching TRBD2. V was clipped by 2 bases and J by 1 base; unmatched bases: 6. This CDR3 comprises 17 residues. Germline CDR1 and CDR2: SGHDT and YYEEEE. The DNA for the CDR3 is TGTGCCAGCAGCTTCCGATTACTAGCGGGGGGCACAGATACGCAGTATTTT. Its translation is CASSFRLLAGGTDTQYF.

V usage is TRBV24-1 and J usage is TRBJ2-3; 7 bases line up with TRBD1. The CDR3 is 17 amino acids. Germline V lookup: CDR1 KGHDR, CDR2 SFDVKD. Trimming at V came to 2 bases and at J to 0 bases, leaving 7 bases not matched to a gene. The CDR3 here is CATSDYRGNPSTDTQYF. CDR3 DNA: TGTGCCACCAGTGATTACAGGGGAAACCCGAGCACAGATACGCAGTATTTT.

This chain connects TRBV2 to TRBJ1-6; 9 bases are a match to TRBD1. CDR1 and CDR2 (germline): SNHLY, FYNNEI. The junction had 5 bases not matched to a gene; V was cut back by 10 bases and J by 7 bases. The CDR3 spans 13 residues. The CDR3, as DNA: TGTGCCACACAGGGGGCTCGGAATTCACCCCTCCACTTT. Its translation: CATQGARNSPLHF.

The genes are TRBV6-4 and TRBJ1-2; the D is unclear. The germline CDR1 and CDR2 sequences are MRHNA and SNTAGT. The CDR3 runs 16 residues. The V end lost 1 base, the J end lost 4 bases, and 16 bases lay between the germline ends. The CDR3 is CASSDYPGPFPYGYTF. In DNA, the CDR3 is TGTGCCAGCAGTGACTATCCGGGTCCCTTCCCCTATGGCTACACCTTC.

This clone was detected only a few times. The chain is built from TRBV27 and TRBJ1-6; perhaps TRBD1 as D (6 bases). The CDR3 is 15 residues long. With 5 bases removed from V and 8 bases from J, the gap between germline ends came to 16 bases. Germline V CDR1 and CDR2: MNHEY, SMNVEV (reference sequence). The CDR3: CASSNLDRNYSPLHF. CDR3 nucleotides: TGTGCCAGCAGTAACCTCGACAGGAACTATTCACCCCTCCACTTT.

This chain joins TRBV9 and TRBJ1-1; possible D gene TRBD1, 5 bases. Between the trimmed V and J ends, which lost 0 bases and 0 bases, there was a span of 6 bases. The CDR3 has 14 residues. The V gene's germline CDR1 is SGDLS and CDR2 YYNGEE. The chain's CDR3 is CASSVGQLNTEAFF. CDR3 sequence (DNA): TGTGCCAGCAGCGTAGGACAGTTGAACACTGAAGCTTTCTTT.

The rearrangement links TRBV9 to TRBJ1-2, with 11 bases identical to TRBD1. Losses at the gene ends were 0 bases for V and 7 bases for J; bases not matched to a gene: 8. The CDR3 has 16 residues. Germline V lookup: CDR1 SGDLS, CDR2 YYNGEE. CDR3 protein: CASSVASRTGGFGYTF. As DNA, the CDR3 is TGTGCCAGCAGCGTAGCCTCTCGGACAGGGGGCTTTGGCTACACCTTC.

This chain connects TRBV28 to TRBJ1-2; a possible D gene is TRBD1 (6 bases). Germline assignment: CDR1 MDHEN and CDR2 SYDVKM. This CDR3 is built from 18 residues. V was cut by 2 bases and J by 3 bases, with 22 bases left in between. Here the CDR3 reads CASSLIGGANPSHYGYTF. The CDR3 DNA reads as TGTGCCAGCAGTTTAATTGGGGGGGCCAATCCATCTCACTATGGCTACACCTTC.

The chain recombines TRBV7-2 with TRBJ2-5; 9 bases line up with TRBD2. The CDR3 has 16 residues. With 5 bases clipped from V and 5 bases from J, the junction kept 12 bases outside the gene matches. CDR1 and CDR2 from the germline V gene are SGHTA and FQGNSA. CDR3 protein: CASSPFVAGAKETQYF. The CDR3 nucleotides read TGTGCCAGCAGCCCCTTTGTAGCGGGGGCGAAGGAGACCCAGTACTTC.

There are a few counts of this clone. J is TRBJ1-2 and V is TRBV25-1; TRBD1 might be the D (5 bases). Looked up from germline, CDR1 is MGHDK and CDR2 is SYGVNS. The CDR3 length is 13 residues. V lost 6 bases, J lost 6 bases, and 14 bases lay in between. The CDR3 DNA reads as TGTGCCAGCAGCCACCTCGGGGGGAATGGCTACACCTTC. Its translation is CASSHLGGNGYTF.

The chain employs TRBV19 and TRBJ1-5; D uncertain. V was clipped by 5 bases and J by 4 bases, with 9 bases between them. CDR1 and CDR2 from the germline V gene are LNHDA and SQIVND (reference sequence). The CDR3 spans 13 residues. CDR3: CASSEAVNQPQHF. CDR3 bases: TGTGCCAGTAGTGAGGCAGTTAATCAGCCCCAGCATTTT. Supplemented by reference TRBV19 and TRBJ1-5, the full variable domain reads DGGITQSPKYLFRKEGQNVTLSCEQNLNHDAMYWYRQDPGQGLRLIYYSQIVNDFQKGDIAEGYSVSREKKESFPLTVTSAQKNPTAFYLCASSEAVNQPQHFGDGTRLSIL.

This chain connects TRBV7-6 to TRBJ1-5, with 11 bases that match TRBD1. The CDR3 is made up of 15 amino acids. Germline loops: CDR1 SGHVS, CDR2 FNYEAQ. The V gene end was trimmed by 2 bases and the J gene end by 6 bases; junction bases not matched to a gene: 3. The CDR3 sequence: CASSLLDRGPQPQHF. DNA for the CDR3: TGTGCCAGCAGCTTATTGGACAGGGGGCCTCAGCCCCAGCATTTT. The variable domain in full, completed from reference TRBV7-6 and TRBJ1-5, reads GAGVSQSPRYKVTKRGQDVALRCDPISGHVSLYWYRQALGQGPEFLTYFNYEAQQDKSGLPNDRFSAERPEGSISTLTIQRTEQRDSAMYRCASSLLDRGPQPQHFGDGTRLSIL.

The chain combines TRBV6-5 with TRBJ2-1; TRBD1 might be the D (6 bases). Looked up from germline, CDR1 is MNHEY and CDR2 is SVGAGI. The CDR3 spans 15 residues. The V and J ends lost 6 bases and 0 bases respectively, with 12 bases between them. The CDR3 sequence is CASSKQGISYNEQFF. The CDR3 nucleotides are TGTGCCAGCAGCAAACAGGGAATCTCCTACAATGAGCAGTTCTTC.

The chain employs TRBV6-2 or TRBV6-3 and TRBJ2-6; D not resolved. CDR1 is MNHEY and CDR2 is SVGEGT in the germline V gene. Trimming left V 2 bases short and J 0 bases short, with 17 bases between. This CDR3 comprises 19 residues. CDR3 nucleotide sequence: TGTGCCAGCAGTTACGAGCCAGGTGCCACCCTCTCTGGGGCCAACGTCCTGACTTTC. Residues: CASSYEPGATLSGANVLTF.

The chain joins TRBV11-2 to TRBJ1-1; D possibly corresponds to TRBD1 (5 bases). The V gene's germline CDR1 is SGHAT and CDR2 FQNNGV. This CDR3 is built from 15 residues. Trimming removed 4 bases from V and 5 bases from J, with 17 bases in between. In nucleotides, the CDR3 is TGTGCCAGCAGCTCCCGCGTACAGGTTTATACTGAAGCTTTCTTT. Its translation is CASSSRVQVYTEAFF.

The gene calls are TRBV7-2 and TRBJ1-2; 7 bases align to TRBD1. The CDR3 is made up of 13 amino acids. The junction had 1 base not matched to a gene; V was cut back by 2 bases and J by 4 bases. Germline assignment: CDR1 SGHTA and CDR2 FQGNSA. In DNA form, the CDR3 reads TGTGCCAGCAGCTTAAGGGGGCTCTATGGCTACACCTTC. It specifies CASSLRGLYGYTF.

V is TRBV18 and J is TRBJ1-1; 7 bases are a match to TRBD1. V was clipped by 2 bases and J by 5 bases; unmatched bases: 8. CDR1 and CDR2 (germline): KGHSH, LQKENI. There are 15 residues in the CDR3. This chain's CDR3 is CASSPRQGTWTEAFF. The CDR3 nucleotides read TGTGCCAGCTCACCAAGACAGGGAACGTGGACTGAAGCTTTCTTT.

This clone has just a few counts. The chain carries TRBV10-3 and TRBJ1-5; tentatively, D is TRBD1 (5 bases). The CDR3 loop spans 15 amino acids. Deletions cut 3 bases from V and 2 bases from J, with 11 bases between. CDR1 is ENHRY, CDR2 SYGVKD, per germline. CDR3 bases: TGTGCCATCAGTGACCCACAGGCTCGCAATCAGCCCCAGCATTTT. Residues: CAISDPQARNQPQHF.

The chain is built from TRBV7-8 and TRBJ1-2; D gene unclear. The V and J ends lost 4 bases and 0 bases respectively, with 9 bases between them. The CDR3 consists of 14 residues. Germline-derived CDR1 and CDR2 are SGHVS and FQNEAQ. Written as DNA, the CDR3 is TGTGCCAGCAGCTCCGGGAGAGCTAACTATGGCTACACCTTC. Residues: CASSSGRANYGYTF. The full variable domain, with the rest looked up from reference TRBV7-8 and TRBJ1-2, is GAGVSQSPRYKVAKRGQDVALRCDPISGHVSLFWYQQALGQGPEFLTYFQNEAQLDKSGLPSDRFFAERPEGSVSTLKIQRTQQEDSAVYLCASSSGRANYGYTFGSGTRLTVV.

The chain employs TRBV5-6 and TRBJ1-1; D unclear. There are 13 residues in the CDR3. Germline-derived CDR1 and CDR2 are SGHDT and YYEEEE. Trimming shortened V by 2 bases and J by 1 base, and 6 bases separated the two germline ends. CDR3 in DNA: TGTGCCAGCAGCTTAGCCGGGAACACTGAAGCTTTCTTT. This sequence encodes CASSLAGNTEAFF.

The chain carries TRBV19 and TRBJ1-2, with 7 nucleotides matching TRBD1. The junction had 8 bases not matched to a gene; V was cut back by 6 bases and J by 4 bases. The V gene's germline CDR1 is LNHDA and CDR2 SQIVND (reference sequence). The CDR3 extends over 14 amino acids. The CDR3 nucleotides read TGTGCCAGTAGACCACAGGGGCGTGTCTATGGCTACACCTTC. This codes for CASRPQGRVYGYTF.

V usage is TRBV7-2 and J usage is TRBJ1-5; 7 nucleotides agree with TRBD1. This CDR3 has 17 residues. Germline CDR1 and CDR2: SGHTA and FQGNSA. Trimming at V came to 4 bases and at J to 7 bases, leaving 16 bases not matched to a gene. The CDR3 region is CASSSTQGRNPRQPQHF. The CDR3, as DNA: TGTGCCAGCAGCTCGACACAGGGGAGGAATCCTAGGCAGCCCCAGCATTTT.

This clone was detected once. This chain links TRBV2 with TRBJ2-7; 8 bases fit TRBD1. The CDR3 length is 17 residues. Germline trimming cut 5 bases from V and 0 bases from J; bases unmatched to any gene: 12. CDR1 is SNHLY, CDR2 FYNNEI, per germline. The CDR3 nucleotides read TGTGCCAGCAGTCGAGACAGGGGACAAACTCTCTCCTACGAGCAGTACGTC. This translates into CASSRDRGQTLSYEQYV.

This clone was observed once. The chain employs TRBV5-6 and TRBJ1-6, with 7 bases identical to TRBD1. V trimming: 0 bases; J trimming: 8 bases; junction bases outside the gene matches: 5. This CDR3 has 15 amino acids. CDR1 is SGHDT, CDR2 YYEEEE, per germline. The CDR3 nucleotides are TGTGCCAGCAGCTTGGAGGCAGGGGGATATTCACCCCTCCACTTT. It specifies CASSLEAGGYSPLHF.